The 22 T cell receptor beta chains reported below all come from one sample, sequenced in a study of cytomegalovirus exposure and HLA in healthy donors. The primer mix had 60 Vbeta and 13 Jbeta primers. Clones were read by immunoSEQ multiplex PCR, and TCRdb kept only the in-frame ones, dropping some. The sample includes 89,000 or so clones, over 60% of them seen just once. Source material: PBMCs. The receptors come from a man between 60 and 75 years old in good health and CMV-seronegative.

V and J are TRBV9 and TRBJ2-1; TRBD1 matches at 8 bases. J was trimmed by 2 bases and V by 2 bases; bases with no gene match: 6. This CDR3 is 16 amino acids long. Germline V gives CDR1 SGDLS, CDR2 YYNGEE. CDR3 in amino acids: CASSVSNRGTYNEQFF. The CDR3 DNA reads TGTGCCAGCAGCGTCTCAAACAGGGGGACCTACAATGAGCAGTTCTTC. The whole variable domain, remainder taken from reference TRBV9 and TRBJ2-1, is DSGVTQTPKHLITATGQRVTLRCSPRSGDLSVYWYQQSLDQGLQFLIQYYNGEERAKGNILERFSAQQFPDLHSELNLSSLELGDSALYFCASSVSNRGTYNEQFFGPGTRLTVL.

The CDR3 DNA reads TGTGCCTGGGGACTAGCGGGCACCTACAATGAGCAGTTCTTC. Translation: CAWGLAGTYNEQFF. This rearrangement joins TRBV30 to TRBJ2-1, with TRBD2 identical over 11 bases. The germline V gene encodes CDR1 GTSNPN and CDR2 SVGIG (reference sequence). The CDR3 contains 14 residues. The ends lost 5 bases at V and 2 bases at J; junction bases unmatched: 2.

The rearrangement uses TRBV11-2 and TRBJ2-7, with 8 nucleotides matching TRBD1. CDR1 and CDR2 (germline): SGHAT, FQNNGV. This CDR3 comprises 13 residues. The trim removed 5 bases at V and 1 base at J, leaving 1 base unmatched. CDR3 DNA sequence: TGTGCCAGCAGCCGGACAGGGTCCTACGAGCAGTACTTC. It yields the protein CASSRTGSYEQYF.

A single count supports this clone. The rearrangement links TRBV6-1 to TRBJ2-2, with TRBD1 matching 9 bases. V shed 6 bases and J 4 bases; nucleotides not matched to a gene: 6. This CDR3 region has 15 residues. Germline lookup yields CDR1 MNHNS and CDR2 SASEGT. The CDR3 spells CASSGTGSLTGELFF. CDR3 in DNA: TGTGCCAGCAGCGGGACAGGGTCCCTCACCGGGGAGCTGTTTTTT.

The chain uses TRBV6-1 and TRBJ1-6, with 9 bases aligning to TRBD1. CDR1 is MNHNS, CDR2 SASEGT, per germline. V lost 4 bases and J lost 6; bases outside the gene matches: 7. This CDR3 spans 16 amino acids. CDR3 sequence reads: CASSGTGTGINSPLHF. CDR3 bases: TGTGCCAGCAGTGGAACCGGGACAGGGATTAATTCACCCCTCCACTTT.

V and J are TRBV2 and TRBJ1-2; weak D call: TRBD1 (6 bases). The V gene lost 6 bases and the J gene lost 2 bases, with 13 bases spanning the gap. CDR1 is SNHLY and CDR2 is FYNNEI in the germline V gene. The CDR3 runs 14 residues. The CDR3 reads CASSTQGANYGYTF. The CDR3 bases are TGTGCCAGCAGCACACAGGGAGCCAACTATGGCTACACCTTC.

The chain couples TRBV10-3 to TRBJ2-1, with 9 bases that match TRBD2. Per the germline V gene, CDR1 is ENHRY and CDR2 is SYGVKD. J lost 5 bases, V lost 8 bases, and 13 bases had no gene match. The CDR3 spans 16 residues. The chain's CDR3 is CAIGSVSGGAHNEQFF. CDR3 in DNA: TGTGCCATCGGGTCCGTTAGCGGGGGTGCCCACAATGAGCAGTTCTTC.

About this clone itself: The same CDR3 also results from other DNA sequences found in this sample. The rearrangement joins TRBV5-1 to TRBJ2-5, with D tentatively TRBD2 (5 bases). Germline CDR1 reads SGHRS; CDR2 reads YFSETQ. The CDR3 covers 12 residues. V shed 4 bases and J shed 2 bases, with 6 bases lying between them. The CDR3 DNA sequence: TGCGCCAGCAGCCTAGCTCAAGAGACCCAGTACTTC. This translates into CASSLAQETQYF.

V gene TRBV30 combines with J gene TRBJ1-5; the match to TRBD1 covers 9 bases. Germline V gene data show CDR1 as GTSNPN and CDR2 as SVGIG (reference sequence). The CDR3 totals 14 residues. The J segment lost 9 bases and the V segment lost 2 bases, leaving 8 bases of the junction unmatched. The CDR3 loop is CAWSPGTGSRPQHF. The CDR3 DNA sequence: TGTGCCTGGAGTCCCGGGACAGGGAGTAGGCCCCAGCATTTT. Filled out from reference TRBV30 and TRBJ1-5, the complete variable domain reads SQTIHQWPATLVQPVGSPLSLECTVEGTSNPNLYWYRQAAGRGLQLLFYSVGIGQISSEVPQNLSASRPQDRQFILSSKKLLLSDSGFYLCAWSPGTGSRPQHFGDGTRLSIL.

This clone was seen a single time. The chain employs TRBV30 and TRBJ2-1; D is ambiguous. CDR1 and CDR2 (germline): GTSNPN, SVGIG (reference sequence). This CDR3 has 13 residues. Trimming removed 0 bases from V and 9 bases from J, with 12 bases in between. The CDR3 loop reads CAWSVQSSAEQFF. CDR3 sequence (DNA): TGTGCCTGGAGTGTCCAATCCAGCGCTGAGCAGTTCTTC.

V gene TRBV9 combines with J gene TRBJ2-3; D might be TRBD2 (5 bases). The V end was cut by 0 bases, the J end by 2 bases, with 16 bases between. The CDR3 contains 17 residues. Looked up from germline, CDR1 is SGDLS and CDR2 is YYNGEE. The CDR3: CASSVARVFGDTDTQYF. CDR3 nucleotide sequence: TGTGCCAGCAGCGTAGCCCGTGTGTTCGGGGACACAGATACGCAGTATTTT.

The J gene is TRBJ1-3, the V gene TRBV2; a possible D gene is TRBD1 (5 bases). V lost 2 bases and J lost 2, with 16 bases in between. CDR1 and CDR2 (germline): SNHLY, FYNNEI. This CDR3 is 17 amino acids long. CDR3 protein: CASSELGGEAPGNTIYF. The DNA for the CDR3 is TGTGCCAGCAGTGAATTGGGGGGGGAGGCCCCTGGAAACACCATATATTTT.

On this clone itself: An end of the junction differs from the germline gene, which may be a read error. The rearrangement joins TRBV7-3 to TRBJ2-3, with D perhaps TRBD2 (6 bases). The CDR3 has 15 residues. Germline values: CDR1 SGHTA, CDR2 FQGTGA. The CDR3 is CASSLGRRGTDTQYF. As DNA, the CDR3 is TGTGCCAGCAGCTTAGGTCGGCGGGGCACTGATACGCAGTATTTT.

The chain links TRBV7-2 to TRBJ2-2; no firm D call. Germline V lookup: CDR1 SGHTA, CDR2 FQGNSA. The CDR3 consists of 13 residues. The ends were cut back, 5 bases at V and 5 bases at J, with 9 bases in the middle. This CDR3 is CASSSYSTGELFF. CDR3 coding DNA: TGTGCCAGCAGCAGCTACAGTACCGGGGAGCTGTTTTTT. Based on the CDR3 plus reference TRBV7-2 and TRBJ2-2, the full variable domain is GAGVSQSPSNKVTEKGKDVELRCDPISGHTALYWYRQSLGQGLEFLIYFQGNSAPDKSGLPSDRFSAERTGGSVSTLTIQRTQQEDSAVYLCASSSYSTGELFFGEGSRLTVL.

This rearrangement joins TRBV6-1 to TRBJ2-2, with D perhaps TRBD2 (6 bases). The CDR3 contains 16 residues. CDR1 is MNHNS, CDR2 SASEGT, per germline. The germline V and J ends were trimmed by 0 bases and 6 bases, with 14 bases remaining between them. DNA of the CDR3: TGTGCCAGCAGTGAAGCGTTTCGGGGGATCGCCGGGGAGCTGTTTTTT. Encoded protein: CASSEAFRGIAGELFF.

V usage is TRBV5-6 and J usage is TRBJ2-7; 9 positions match TRBD2. There are 15 residues in the CDR3. Germline V gene sequence: CDR1 SGHDT, CDR2 YYEEEE. Germline trimming cut 1 base from V and 2 bases from J; bases unmatched to any gene: 4. The CDR3 DNA is TGTGCCAGCAGCTTGAGTAGCGGGGGAACCTACGAGCAGTACTTC. Its protein product is CASSLSSGGTYEQYF.

V gene TRBV6-1 combines with J gene TRBJ1-1, with D unresolved. The germline V gene has CDR1 MNHNS and CDR2 SASEGT. Deletions cut 11 bases from V and 8 bases from J, with 15 bases between. This CDR3 has 11 amino acids. The CDR3 reads CACGRAPEAFF. In DNA, the CDR3 is TGTGCCTGTGGGCGGGCTCCCGAAGCTTTCTTT.

The rearrangement uses TRBV6-5 and TRBJ1-2; D perhaps matches TRBD1 (5 bases). Trimming cost V 5 bases and J 8 bases, with 15 bases left between them. Germline V CDR1 and CDR2: MNHEY, SVGAGI. CDR3 length: 13 residues. DNA for the CDR3: TGTGCCAGCAGTAGAACCCAGGGAAGAGGCTACACCTTC. Its protein product is CASSRTQGRGYTF.

As concerns this clone: At one end the junction does not follow the germline gene, possibly because of a read error. The rearrangement uses TRBV6-5 and TRBJ1-3; no clear D gene. This CDR3 has 13 amino acids. CDR1 and CDR2 from the germline V gene are MNHEY and SVGAGI. CDR3 region: CAGSDYSGDTIYF. The CDR3 DNA reads TGTGCCGGCAGTGACTATTCCGGGGACACCATATATTTT.

This clone was seen only a few times. The rearrangement links TRBV29-1 to TRBJ1-1, with D perhaps TRBD1 (5 bases). The V end lost 4 bases, the J end lost 7 bases, and 16 bases lay between the germline ends. From germline, CDR1 is SQVTM and CDR2 ANQGSEA. The CDR3 consists of 13 residues. CDR3 residues: CSVVGGVGGEAFF. The CDR3, as DNA: TGCAGCGTTGTTGGAGGGGTCGGGGGTGAAGCTTTCTTT.

The V and J genes are TRBV19 and TRBJ1-4; D gene uncertain. V gave up 0 bases and J gave up 3 bases, with 8 bases separating them. Germline CDR1 LNHDA, CDR2 SQIVND (reference sequence). The CDR3 is 15 amino acids. The DNA of the CDR3 is TGTGCCAGTAGTATAGAGGCAGGCCCTAATGAAAAACTGTTTTTT. This encodes CASSIEAGPNEKLFF.

J is TRBJ2-4 and V is TRBV7-9; TRBD1 is a possible D gene (5 bases). Germline CDR1 reads SEHNR; CDR2 reads FQNEAQ (reference sequence). The CDR3 spans 12 residues. This chain's CDR3 is CSSASGFHIQYF. In DNA, the CDR3 is TGTTCCTCTGCGTCAGGGTTCCACATTCAGTACTTC. The full variable domain, in which reference TRBV7-9 and TRBJ2-4 provide the parts outside the CDR3, is DTGVSQNPRHKITKRGQNVTFRCDPISEHNRLYWYRQTLGQGPEFLTYFQNEAQLEKSRLLSDRFSAERPKGSFSTLEIQRTEQGDSAMYLCSSASGFHIQYFGAGTRLSVL.